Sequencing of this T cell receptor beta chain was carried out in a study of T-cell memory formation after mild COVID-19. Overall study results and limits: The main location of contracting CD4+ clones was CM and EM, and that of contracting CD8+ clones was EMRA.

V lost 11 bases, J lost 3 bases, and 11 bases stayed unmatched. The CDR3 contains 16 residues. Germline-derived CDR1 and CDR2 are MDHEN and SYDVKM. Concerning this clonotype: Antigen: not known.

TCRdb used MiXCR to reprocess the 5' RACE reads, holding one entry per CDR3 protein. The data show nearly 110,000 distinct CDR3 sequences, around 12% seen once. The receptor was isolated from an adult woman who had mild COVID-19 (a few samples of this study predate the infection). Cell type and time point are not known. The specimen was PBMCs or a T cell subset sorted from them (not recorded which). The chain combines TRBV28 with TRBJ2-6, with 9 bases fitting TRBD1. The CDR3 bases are TGTGCCGCCGGAGGCTGGGACAGGGTTGGGGCCAACGTCCTGACTTTC. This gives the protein CAAGGWDRVGANVLTF.